These 27 T cell receptor beta chains were all obtained from the same sample, sequenced in a study of shared clonotypes between healthy human individuals. Measured with immunoSEQ multiplex PCR; TCRdb has only the in-frame clones, and not every one. Of some 2,000,000 clones listed, over 85% were seen once; the top ten hold 0.1% to 0.15%. The sample consisted of naive CD4+ T cells sorted from blood. The subset here: CD45RA+ positively selected. All receptors derive from a man between 18 and 35 years old in good health.

Concerning this clone itself: Other DNA sequences from this sample encode an identical CDR3 as well. This rearrangement joins TRBV20-1 to TRBJ1-1; D is ambiguous. V lost 6 bases and J 2 bases, leaving 7 bases between the germline ends. CDR1 is DFQATT and CDR2 is SNEGSKA in the germline V gene (reference sequence). There are 11 residues in the CDR3. CDR3 in amino acids: CSAPGNTEAFF. CDR3 in DNA: TGCAGTGCACCCGGCAACACTGAAGCTTTCTTT.

V usage is TRBV7-9 and J usage is TRBJ2-7; D call uncertain. This CDR3 has 14 amino acids. From germline, CDR1 is SEHNR and CDR2 FQNEAQ (reference sequence). V lost 2 bases, J lost 4 bases, and 12 bases lay in between. The chain's CDR3 is CASSLSPTPYEQYF. CDR3 in DNA: TGTGCCAGCAGCTTAAGTCCCACCCCGTACGAGCAGTACTTC.

The genes are TRBV5-1 and TRBJ2-2, with 7 bases matching TRBD2. Trimming took 4 bases from V and 4 from J; bases not matched to a gene: 4. The CDR3 consists of 14 residues. CDR1 is SGHRS and CDR2 is YFSETQ in the germline V gene. The CDR3 loop is CASSRDYSTGELFF. In DNA form, the CDR3 reads TGCGCCAGCAGCAGGGACTATTCCACCGGGGAGCTGTTTTTT. The full variable domain, with the rest looked up from reference TRBV5-1 and TRBJ2-2, is KAGVTQTPRYLIKTRGQQVTLSCSPISGHRSVSWYQQTPGQGLQFLFEYFSETQRNKGNFPGRFSGRQFSNSRSEMNVSTLELGDSALYLCASSRDYSTGELFFGEGSRLTVL.

This sequence joins TRBV5-1 and TRBJ2-1; TRBD2 matches at 9 bases. The CDR3 covers 14 residues. CDR1 and CDR2 from the germline V gene are SGHRS and YFSETQ. The V gene end was trimmed by 4 bases and the J gene end by 6 bases; junction bases not matched to a gene: 5. The CDR3 DNA reads as TGCGCCAGCAGCAGCGGGGGGCCCGGCAATGAGCAGTTCTTC. It yields the protein CASSSGGPGNEQFF. The variable domain in full, completed from reference TRBV5-1 and TRBJ2-1, reads KAGVTQTPRYLIKTRGQQVTLSCSPISGHRSVSWYQQTPGQGLQFLFEYFSETQRNKGNFPGRFSGRQFSNSRSEMNVSTLELGDSALYLCASSSGGPGNEQFFGPGTRLTVL.

In regard to this clone: This same CDR3 is encoded by further DNA sequences in the sample. This sequence joins TRBV5-4 and TRBJ1-5, with TRBD1 as a possible D gene (5 bases). The CDR3 is made up of 14 amino acids. Germline loops: CDR1 SGHNT, CDR2 YYREEE (reference sequence). Trimming pared 0 bases from V and 2 bases from J, leaving 6 bases between. CDR3 in amino acids: CASSLGGGNQPQHF. As DNA, the CDR3 is TGTGCCAGCAGCTTGGGGGGGGGCAATCAGCCCCAGCATTTT.

The V call is TRBV10-1, the J call TRBJ2-2; D might be TRBD2 (5 bases). Germline values: CDR1 WNHNN, CDR2 SYGVQD (reference sequence). Trimming shortened V by 2 bases and J by 4 bases, and 11 bases separated the two germline ends. The CDR3 covers 15 residues. CDR3: CASSERLAGTGELFF. CDR3 bases: TGCGCCAGCAGTGAGCGCCTAGCTGGCACCGGGGAGCTGTTTTTT.

The chain links TRBV7-2 to TRBJ2-7; D unresolved. V was clipped by 7 bases and J by 2 bases, with 15 bases between them. The germline gives CDR1 SGHTA, CDR2 FQGNSA. This CDR3 region has 14 residues. The CDR3 DNA sequence: TGTGCCAGCAACCTGAGTGGGAATCCCTACGAGCAGTACTTC. As protein: CASNLSGNPYEQYF.

The chain employs TRBV19 and TRBJ2-7; 10 positions agree with TRBD1. This CDR3 region has 13 residues. Germline CDR1 is LNHDA and CDR2 is SQIVND (reference sequence). V dropped 9 bases and J dropped 4; count of bases not matched to a gene: 6. The CDR3 loop reads CARPPGQGYEQYF. The CDR3 DNA is TGTGCCAGACCACCGGGACAGGGGTACGAGCAGTACTTC.

The chain carries TRBV7-9 and TRBJ1-6; D is unresolved. In germline, CDR1 is SEHNR, CDR2 FQNEAQ (reference sequence). V was trimmed by 3 bases and J by 0 bases, leaving 9 bases between them. The CDR3 covers 16 residues. The CDR3 sequence: CASSLDGSSYNSPLHF. Written as DNA, the CDR3 is TGTGCCAGCAGCTTGGACGGGAGCTCCTATAATTCACCCCTCCACTTT.

This chain links TRBV27 with TRBJ2-3; 7 bases are a match to TRBD1. CDR1 MNHEY and CDR2 SMNVEV come from the germline V gene (reference sequence). V shed 2 bases and J 0 bases; nucleotides not matched to a gene: 5. This CDR3 is built from 16 residues. The CDR3 DNA is TGTGCCAGCAGTTTACTGAGGGGGCTTAGCACAGATACGCAGTATTTT. This translates into CASSLLRGLSTDTQYF.

The chain employs TRBV19 and TRBJ1-1; D gene unclear. V gave up 7 bases and J gave up 1 base, with 7 bases separating them. The CDR3 runs to 12 residues. CDR1 LNHDA and CDR2 SQIVND come from the germline V gene (reference sequence). The CDR3 protein is CASTHRNTEAFF. CDR3 sequence (DNA): TGTGCCAGTACACACAGGAACACTGAAGCTTTCTTT.

The rearrangement links TRBV28 to TRBJ2-7; 7 bases map to TRBD1. V trimming: 5 bases; J trimming: 5 bases; junction bases outside the gene matches: 9. The CDR3 consists of 14 residues. CDR1 MDHEN and CDR2 SYDVKM come from the germline V gene. DNA of the CDR3: TGTGCCAGCAGTCCCCTACAGGGGCCCCACGAGCAGTACTTC. Translation: CASSPLQGPHEQYF.

This chain joins TRBV2 and TRBJ2-5; the D gene is possibly TRBD2 (6 bases). The CDR3 totals 14 residues. Trimming stripped 7 bases from V and 7 bases from J, with 19 bases between. Germline V gene lookup returns CDR1 SNHLY and CDR2 FYNNEI. CDR3 nucleotides: TGTGCCAGCATGGACTCCGGGACTCCCCCGACCCAGTACTTC. Encoded protein: CASMDSGTPPTQYF. Based on the CDR3 plus reference TRBV2 and TRBJ2-5, the full variable domain is EPEVTQTPSHQVTQMGQEVILRCVPISNHLYFYWYRQILGQKVEFLVSFYNNEISEKSEIFDDQFSVERPDGSNFTLKIRSTKLEDSAMYFCASMDSGTPPTQYFGPGTRLLVL.

V usage is TRBV5-1 and J usage is TRBJ2-5, with 10 bases that match TRBD1. This CDR3 spans 20 amino acids. V was clipped by 0 bases and J by 1 base; unmatched bases: 15. In germline, CDR1 is SGHRS, CDR2 YFSETQ. As DNA, the CDR3 is TGCGCCAGCAGCTTGGGAGACAGGGGGCCAGCCGGGTCAGTCCAAGAGACCCAGTACTTC. It is translated as CASSLGDRGPAGSVQETQYF.

This chain uses TRBV28 with TRBJ2-1; either TRBD1 or TRBD2 may fit D (5 bases each). CDR3 length: 15 residues. With 5 bases removed from V and 2 bases from J, the gap between germline ends came to 13 bases. Per germline, CDR1 MDHEN and CDR2 SYDVKM. CDR3 DNA sequence: TGTGCCAGCAGTCCTACGTGGGGGACCTACAATGAGCAGTTCTTC. Translated, it gives CASSPTWGTYNEQFF.

This chain links TRBV28 with TRBJ2-1; D unclear. Trimming removed 7 bases at V and 5 bases at J, with 6 bases between. The CDR3 is 11 residues long. Germline V gives CDR1 MDHEN, CDR2 SYDVKM. As DNA, the CDR3 is TGTGCCAGCATTAAGAACAATGAGCAGTTCTTC. This encodes CASIKNNEQFF.

The V call is TRBV7-2, the J call TRBJ1-6; D ambiguous. V dropped 6 bases and J dropped 10 bases, with 22 bases sitting between them. The CDR3 consists of 16 residues. Germline CDR1 is SGHTA and CDR2 is FQGNSA. CDR3 protein: CASRISGPGNRSPLHF. CDR3 coding DNA: TGTGCCAGCAGAATATCCGGGCCCGGGAACCGATCACCCCTCCACTTT.

The chain combines TRBV20-1 with TRBJ2-7, with no clear D. The germline V gene encodes CDR1 DFQATT and CDR2 SNEGSKA (reference sequence). This CDR3 has 11 amino acids. Trimming removed 6 bases from V and 4 bases from J, with 10 bases in between. The CDR3 bases are TGCAGTGCCTCATGGGGTTACGAGCAGTACTTC. Translation: CSASWGYEQYF.

V gene TRBV19 combines with J gene TRBJ2-7, with a weak D call TRBD2 (5 bases). V was pared by 0 bases and J by 3 bases, with 12 bases between. Germline V gene lookup returns CDR1 LNHDA and CDR2 SQIVND (reference sequence). There are 15 residues in the CDR3. The DNA for the CDR3 is TGTGCCAGTAGTATAGACGAAGGAGGTGGCTACGAGCAGTACTTC. This codes for CASSIDEGGGYEQYF.

Concerning this clone: Relative to the germline gene, one junction end is altered; a read error may explain this. V and J are TRBV11-3 and TRBJ2-1, with D hard to call. Germline CDR1 and CDR2: SGHNT and YENEEA. This CDR3 has 12 residues. The DNA for the CDR3 is TGTGCCAGCAGTACCCGTTACAGTGAGCAGTTCTTC. Translating gives CASSTRYSEQFF.

This chain links TRBV4-3 with TRBJ2-7, with 10 bases fitting TRBD1. The trim removed 5 bases at V and 3 bases at J, leaving 10 bases unmatched. The CDR3 runs to 16 residues. The germline gives CDR1 LGHNA, CDR2 YSLEER. The CDR3 bases are TGCGCCAGCAGCTCCAAACCGGGACAGGGGAACTACGAGCAGTACTTC. The encoded protein is CASSSKPGQGNYEQYF.

The chain carries TRBV7-9 and TRBJ2-7, with D perhaps being TRBD1 or TRBD2 (5 bases each). Germline V gene data show CDR1 as SEHNR and CDR2 as FQNEAQ (reference sequence). The CDR3 is made up of 14 amino acids. V was clipped by 4 bases and J by 3 bases, with 13 bases between them. CDR3 nucleotide sequence: TGTGCCAGCAGCTCCCAAGGGGAGAACTACGAGCAGTACTTC. This sequence encodes CASSSQGENYEQYF.

On this clone itself: The sample contains more than one DNA sequence encoding this CDR3. The V and J genes are TRBV5-1 and TRBJ2-7; maybe TRBD2 (7 bases). Germline CDR1 SGHRS, CDR2 YFSETQ. Trimming removed 0 bases from V and 2 bases from J, with 9 bases in between. This CDR3 is 14 amino acids long. The CDR3: CASSLAGGPYEQYF. The CDR3 nucleotides read TGCGCCAGCAGCTTGGCCGGGGGGCCCTACGAGCAGTACTTC.

The rearrangement uses TRBV7-9 and TRBJ1-6; tentatively, D is TRBD1 (6 bases). The CDR3 totals 18 residues. Trimming stripped 3 bases from V and 4 bases from J, with 19 bases between. Germline lookup yields CDR1 SEHNR and CDR2 FQNEAQ (reference sequence). The CDR3 nucleotides are TGTGCCAGCAGCTTCGTGGCAGGGGAAAGTCTGTATAATTCACCCCTCCACTTT. It codes for CASSFVAGESLYNSPLHF.

The rearrangement links TRBV9 to TRBJ1-4, with 7 bases that match TRBD1. Germline values: CDR1 SGDLS, CDR2 YYNGEE. The CDR3 has 17 amino acids. V trimming: 3 bases; J trimming: 3 bases; junction bases outside the gene matches: 11. The CDR3 spells CASSARTGDRANEKLFF. As DNA, the CDR3 is TGTGCCAGCAGCGCGAGAACAGGGGATAGGGCTAATGAAAAACTGTTTTTT.

The chain links TRBV6-6 to TRBJ1-1; 9 bases map to TRBD1. With V trimmed by 4 bases and J by 3 bases, 6 bases remained unmatched. The CDR3 is 15 amino acids. Germline loops: CDR1 MNHNY, CDR2 SVGAGI (reference sequence). CDR3 protein: CASSLSWTGDTEAFF. As DNA, the CDR3 is TGTGCCAGCAGTTTAAGTTGGACAGGGGACACTGAAGCTTTCTTT.

The gene calls are TRBV11-2 and TRBJ1-1; the D gene is possibly TRBD1 (5 bases). V was shortened by 0 bases and J by 4 bases, with 15 bases between the two germline ends. The CDR3 sequence is 16 residues long. CDR1 is SGHAT and CDR2 is FQNNGV in the germline V gene. CDR3: CASSLDTGIGVTEAFF. CDR3 DNA: TGTGCCAGCAGCTTAGATACAGGAATCGGTGTCACTGAAGCTTTCTTT.